This paragraph covers one TCR beta chain sequence. The antigen remains undetermined. This sample stems from a study of cytomegalovirus exposure and HLA in healthy donors. Overall study findings and caveats: A classifier reportedly called cytomegalovirus status with high sensitivity and specificity.

The CDR3 is 18 residues long. V lost 0 bases, J lost 7 bases, and 11 bases stayed unmatched. CDR1 and CDR2 (germline): SGDLS, YYNGEE. This PCR relied on a set of 60 Vbeta primers and 13 Jbeta primers. Source study methods: Per a later analysis, the number of unique TCR beta chains was roughly 83 million, of which about 11 million were shared. The data were produced by immunoSEQ multiplex PCR, yet TCRdb's version contains in-frame clones alone and is incomplete. Clone size and V and J calls were adopted from that table, with D and trimming inferred from the DNA. The table includes about 150,000 clones, approximately 81% detected once.

The TCR sequence derives from a man aged 30-40 years in good health and CMV-seropositive. The rearrangement links TRBV9 to TRBJ2-1; 12 nucleotides match TRBD2. The sequencing input was PBMCs. The CDR3 DNA reads as TGTGCCAGCAGCGTAGCGCGGACTAGCGGGGCTAATGAGAATGAGCAGTTCTTC. Its protein product is CASSVARTSGANENEQFF. The full variable domain, rest sourced from reference TRBV9 and TRBJ2-1, is DSGVTQTPKHLITATGQRVTLRCSPRSGDLSVYWYQQSLDQGLQFLIQYYNGEERAKGNILERFSAQQFPDLHSELNLSSLELGDSALYFCASSVARTSGANENEQFFGPGTRLTVL.